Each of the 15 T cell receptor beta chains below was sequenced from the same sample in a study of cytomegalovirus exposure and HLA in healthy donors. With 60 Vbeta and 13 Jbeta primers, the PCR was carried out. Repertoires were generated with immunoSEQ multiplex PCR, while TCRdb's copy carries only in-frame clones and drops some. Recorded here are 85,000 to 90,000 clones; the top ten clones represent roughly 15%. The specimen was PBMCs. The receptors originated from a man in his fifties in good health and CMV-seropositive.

The DNA of the CDR3 is TGTGCCTGGAGTGCAGGGGGCTCCTACAATGAGCAGTTCTTC. It codes for CAWSAGGSYNEQFF. The V call is TRBV30, the J call TRBJ2-1, with 7 positions matching TRBD1. The CDR3 totals 14 residues. V trimming: 1 base; J trimming: 0 bases; junction bases outside the gene matches: 0. Germline CDR1 is GTSNPN and CDR2 is SVGIG (reference sequence).

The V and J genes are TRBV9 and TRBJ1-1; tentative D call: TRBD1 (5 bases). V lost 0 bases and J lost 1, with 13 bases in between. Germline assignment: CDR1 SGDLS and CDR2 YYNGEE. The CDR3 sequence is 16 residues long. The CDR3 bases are TGTGCCAGCAGCGTAGTCCCCGGGGGGTGGAACACTGAAGCTTTCTTT. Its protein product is CASSVVPGGWNTEAFF. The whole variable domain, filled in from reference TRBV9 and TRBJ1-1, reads DSGVTQTPKHLITATGQRVTLRCSPRSGDLSVYWYQQSLDQGLQFLIQYYNGEERAKGNILERFSAQQFPDLHSELNLSSLELGDSALYFCASSVVPGGWNTEAFFGQGTRLTVV.

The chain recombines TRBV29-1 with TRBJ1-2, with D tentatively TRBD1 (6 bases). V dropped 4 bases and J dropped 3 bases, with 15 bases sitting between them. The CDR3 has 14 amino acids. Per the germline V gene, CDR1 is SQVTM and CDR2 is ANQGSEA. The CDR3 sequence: CSVGEGEGYYGYTF. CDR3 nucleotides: TGCAGCGTTGGAGAGGGGGAGGGTTACTATGGCTACACCTTC.

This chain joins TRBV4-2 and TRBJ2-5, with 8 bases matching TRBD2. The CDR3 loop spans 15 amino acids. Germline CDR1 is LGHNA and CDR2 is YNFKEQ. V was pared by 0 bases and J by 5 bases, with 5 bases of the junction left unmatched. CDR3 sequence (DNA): TGTGCCAGCAGCCAAGAGAGTGCTAGCGGGGAGACCCAGTACTTC. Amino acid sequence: CASSQESASGETQYF.

CDR3 sequence: CASNERGLGGQPQHF. CDR3 sequence (DNA): TGTGCCAGCAACGAGCGGGGCCTGGGGGGTCAGCCCCAGCATTTT. The rearrangement links TRBV2 to TRBJ1-5; D might be TRBD1 (5 bases). This CDR3 has 15 amino acids. V shed 7 bases and J shed 6 bases, with 19 bases lying between them. Germline V CDR1 and CDR2: SNHLY, FYNNEI. The full variable domain, with the rest looked up from reference TRBV2 and TRBJ1-5, is EPEVTQTPSHQVTQMGQEVILRCVPISNHLYFYWYRQILGQKVEFLVSFYNNEISEKSEIFDDQFSVERPDGSNFTLKIRSTKLEDSAMYFCASNERGLGGQPQHFGDGTRLSIL.

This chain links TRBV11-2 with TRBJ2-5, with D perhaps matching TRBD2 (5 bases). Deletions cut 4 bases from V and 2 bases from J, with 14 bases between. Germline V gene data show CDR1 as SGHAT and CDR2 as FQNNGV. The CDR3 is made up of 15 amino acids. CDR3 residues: CASSWLGASQETQYF. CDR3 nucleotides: TGTGCCAGCAGCTGGTTGGGAGCCTCTCAAGAGACCCAGTACTTC.

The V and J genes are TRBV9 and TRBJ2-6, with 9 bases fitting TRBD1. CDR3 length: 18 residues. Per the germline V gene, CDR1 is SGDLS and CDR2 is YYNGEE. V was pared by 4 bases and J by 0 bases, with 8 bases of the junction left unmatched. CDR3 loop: CASSTRQGVLSGANVLTF. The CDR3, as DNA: TGTGCCAGCAGCACCCGACAGGGGGTGCTCTCTGGGGCCAACGTCCTGACTTTC.

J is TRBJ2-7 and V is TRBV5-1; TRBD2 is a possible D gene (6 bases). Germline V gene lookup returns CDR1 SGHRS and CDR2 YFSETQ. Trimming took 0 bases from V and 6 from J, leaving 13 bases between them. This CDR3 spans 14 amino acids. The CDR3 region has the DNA TGCGCCAGCAGCTTGGACGGCGGGACCGGCGAGCAGTACGTC. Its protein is CASSLDGGTGEQYV.

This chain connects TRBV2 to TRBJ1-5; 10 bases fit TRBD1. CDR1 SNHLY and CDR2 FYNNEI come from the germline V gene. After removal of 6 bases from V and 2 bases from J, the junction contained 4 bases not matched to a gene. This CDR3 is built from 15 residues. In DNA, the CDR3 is TGTGCCAGCAGCGACAGGGGGCTCGGCAATCAGCCCCAGCATTTT. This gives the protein CASSDRGLGNQPQHF.

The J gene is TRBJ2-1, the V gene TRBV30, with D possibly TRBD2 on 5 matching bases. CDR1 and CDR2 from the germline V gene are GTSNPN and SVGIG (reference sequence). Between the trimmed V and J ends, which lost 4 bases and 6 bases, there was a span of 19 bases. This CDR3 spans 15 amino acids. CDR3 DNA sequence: TGTGCCTGGACCCTCGACGCGGGCCGTTCCAATGAGCAGTTCTTC. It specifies CAWTLDAGRSNEQFF. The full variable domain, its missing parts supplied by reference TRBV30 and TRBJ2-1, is SQTIHQWPATLVQPVGSPLSLECTVEGTSNPNLYWYRQAAGRGLQLLFYSVGIGQISSEVPQNLSASRPQDRQFILSSKKLLLSDSGFYLCAWTLDAGRSNEQFFGPGTRLTVL.

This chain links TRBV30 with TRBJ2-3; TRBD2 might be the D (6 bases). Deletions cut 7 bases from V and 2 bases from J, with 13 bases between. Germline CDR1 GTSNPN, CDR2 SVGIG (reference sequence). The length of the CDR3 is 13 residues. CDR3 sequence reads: CAFGRPITDTQYF. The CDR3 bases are TGTGCCTTCGGGAGACCAATCACAGATACGCAGTATTTT.

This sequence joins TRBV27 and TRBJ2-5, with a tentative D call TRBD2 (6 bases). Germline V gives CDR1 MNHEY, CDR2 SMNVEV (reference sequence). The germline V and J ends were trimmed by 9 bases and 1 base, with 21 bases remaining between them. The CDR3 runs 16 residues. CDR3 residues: CASGHQSYSGQETQYF. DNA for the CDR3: TGTGCCAGTGGACACCAGTCCTATAGCGGCCAAGAGACCCAGTACTTC.

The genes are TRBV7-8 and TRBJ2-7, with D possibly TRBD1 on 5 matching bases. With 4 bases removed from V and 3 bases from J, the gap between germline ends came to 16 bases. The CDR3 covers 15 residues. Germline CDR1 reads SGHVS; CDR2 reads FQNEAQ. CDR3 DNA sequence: TGTGCCAGCAGCTCCACAGGATCCCCGTTCTACGAGCAGTACGTC. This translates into CASSSTGSPFYEQYV.

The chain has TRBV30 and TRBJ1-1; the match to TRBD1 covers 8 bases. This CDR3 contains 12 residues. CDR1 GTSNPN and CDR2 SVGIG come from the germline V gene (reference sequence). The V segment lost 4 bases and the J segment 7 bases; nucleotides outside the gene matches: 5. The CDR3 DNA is TGTGCCTGGAACGGACAGGGCGATGAAGCTTTCTTT. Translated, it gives CAWNGQGDEAFF.

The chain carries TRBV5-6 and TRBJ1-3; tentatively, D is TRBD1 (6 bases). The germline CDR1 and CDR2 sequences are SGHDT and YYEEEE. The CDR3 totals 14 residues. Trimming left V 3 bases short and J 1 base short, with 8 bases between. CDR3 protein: CASSSQGSGNTIYF. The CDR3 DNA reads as TGTGCCAGCAGCTCCCAGGGGTCTGGAAACACCATATATTTT.